Detailed here is one TCR beta chain. The CDR3 is made up of 15 amino acids. Germline CDR1 is MRHNA and CDR2 is SNTAGT. V was clipped by 3 bases and J by 2 bases, with 12 bases between them. The data derive from a study of T cell responses to AZD1222 COVID-19 vaccine. The table came from immunoSEQ multiplex PCR; TCRdb's copy has only in-frame clones and leaves some out. Of under 150,000 clones in the sample, 80% to 90% are singletons; the top ten hold 11%. The receptor comes from an adult in good health. V is TRBV6-4 and J is TRBJ2-3; D gene ambiguous. The sequencing used peripheral blood, collected on day 0 of MenACWY control vaccination. CDR3 in amino acids: CASSESEQTTDTQYF. The CDR3 DNA sequence: TGTGCCAGCAGTGAAAGTGAACAGACCACAGATACGCAGTATTTT.